Listed below are T cell receptor beta chains from one sample, sequenced in a study of blood T cell repertoires in COVID-19. Only in-frame clones appear in the TCRdb table, and some are missing; sequencing was by immunoSEQ multiplex PCR. The sample yields some 500,000 clones, 88% seen once. The sequencing sample was made of PBMCs or T cells enriched from blood (not recorded which). These receptors were collected from a woman aged 40 to 50 who had recovered from COVID-19. CDR3s include the opening cysteine and the closing phenylalanine or tryptophan. The D gene is left open where the match is weak.

NA | TRBV12-3/TRBV12-4 | CASSFSGNGYTF
NA | TRBV3-1/TRBV3-2 | CASSQGEGSTEAFF
NA | TRBV20-1 | CSASRRGNIQYF
NA | TRBV7-2 | CASSLGAFGGSSYNEQFF
NA | TRBV3-1/TRBV3-2 | CASSQEGSRETEAFF
TRBD2 | TRBV19 | CASRTAGAGDTQYF
NA | TRBV19 | CASRDSYSNQPQHF
NA | TRBV4-3 | CASSQDAFQETQYF
TRBD2 | TRBV3-1/TRBV3-2 | CASSQFTSGRGEQFF
NA | TRBV11-3 | CASSPHPIEINEQFF
NA | TRBV6-5 | CASSSVSSGANVLTF
NA | TRBV7-8 | CASSPLFGETQYF
TRBD2 | TRBV4-1 | CASSLRTSGMSSYNEQFF
NA | TRBV2 | CASSDSVRGSNQPQHF
NA | TRBV3-1/TRBV3-2 | CASSQDTGAAGDTQYF
TRBD1 | TRBV4-1 | CASSHPDRGTEKLFF
TRBD1 | TRBV30 | CAWTGVGTGDAFF
TRBD1 | TRBV13 | CASSASQGNEQFF
NA | TRBV15 | CATSTGAWDTEAFF
TRBD1 | TRBV6-5 | CASSTGTGALYGYTF
TRBD2 | TRBV2 | CASSALAGGPGEQYF
NA | TRBV18 | CASSPGGIYGYTF
NA | TRBV27 | CASSLSQVTDTQYF
NA | TRBV11-3 | CASSATGDTEAFF
TRBD1 | TRBV6-2/TRBV6-3 | CASSRTGEGQPQHF
TRBD2 | TRBV11-3 | CASSLSSGRALETQYF
NA | TRBV6-1 | CASSEGLLKIDSPLHF
TRBD2 | TRBV14 | CASSHFTGTSGRPGNEQFF